This T cell receptor beta chain was captured in a study of patients and donors after allogeneic stem cell transplantation. From the RT-PCR reads, TCRdb called clonotypes with MiXCR, one entry per CDR3 protein. Of about 57,000 distinct CDR3 sequences detected, about an eighth appear once; the ten largest clones hold around 32%. CDR1 and CDR2 from the germline V gene are SEHNR and FQNEAQ (reference sequence). V lost 5 bases and J lost 7; bases outside the gene matches: 3. The length of the CDR3 is 12 residues. V and J are TRBV7-9 and TRBJ1-2; 8 nucleotides line up with TRBD1. The TCR comes from a human donor who was either an allogeneic HSCT recipient or a stem cell or donor lymphocyte infusion donor (not recorded which). It is not recorded whose cells these are; they may come from a transplant donor. The source material was blood, either unsorted or a sorted T cell fraction (not recorded which). The CDR3 spells CASSEDRVGYTF. For the CDR3, the DNA is TGTGCCAGCAGCGAGGACAGGGTTGGCTACACCTTC.